What follows are 5 T cell receptor beta chains derived from one specimen sequenced in a study of cytomegalovirus exposure and HLA in healthy donors. Sequencing was performed with immunoSEQ multiplex PCR; in TCRdb, only in-frame clones are kept and a portion is missing. The sample holds approximately 280,000 clones, around 86% seen once. Sequenced: PBMCs. The receptors were gathered from a woman under 30 in good health and CMV-seronegative.

The J gene is TRBJ2-2, the V gene TRBV2; possibly TRBD2 for D (5 bases). Germline CDR1 reads SNHLY; CDR2 reads FYNNEI. This CDR3 region has 17 residues. Trimming cost V 2 bases and J 5 bases, with 18 bases left between them. The CDR3 sequence: CASSERIYGGDTGELFF. CDR3 in DNA: TGTGCCAGCAGTGAAAGAATTTACGGAGGAGATACCGGGGAGCTGTTTTTT.

The chain is built from TRBV7-9 and TRBJ2-2, with 7 bases fitting TRBD1. Germline V gene sequence: CDR1 SEHNR, CDR2 FQNEAQ (reference sequence). The CDR3 is made up of 15 amino acids. The trim removed 4 bases at V and 8 bases at J, leaving 10 bases unmatched. The CDR3 reads CASSSRTGPNGELFF. CDR3 DNA sequence: TGTGCCAGCAGCTCGCGGACAGGCCCGAATGGGGAGCTGTTTTTT.

The V call is TRBV9, the J call TRBJ2-2; maybe TRBD1 (5 bases). CDR3 length: 11 residues. V dropped 6 bases and J dropped 6 bases, with 6 bases sitting between them. Germline CDR1 is SGDLS and CDR2 is YYNGEE. The CDR3 protein is CASTGSGELFF. The CDR3 DNA sequence: TGTGCCAGCACAGGGTCCGGGGAGCTGTTTTTT.

The V gene is TRBV5-6, the J gene TRBJ2-5, with D tentatively TRBD2 (6 bases). Trimming took 6 bases from V and 0 from J, leaving 15 bases between them. CDR3 length: 15 amino acids. The germline CDR1 and CDR2 sequences are SGHDT and YYEEEE. The CDR3: CASTFNGGYQETQYF. CDR3 bases: TGTGCCAGCACCTTCAACGGGGGATACCAAGAGACCCAGTACTTC.

The gene calls are TRBV6-5 and TRBJ2-5; tentatively, D is TRBD1 (6 bases). CDR3 length: 13 amino acids. The germline gives CDR1 MNHEY, CDR2 SVGAGI. Trimming cost V 5 bases and J 10 bases, with 17 bases left between them. For the CDR3, the DNA is TGTGCCAGCAGTCCGGGACACGCCCTGGGCCAGTACTTC. This gives the protein CASSPGHALGQYF.